These 28 T cell receptor beta chains share one sample of origin, sequenced in a study of blood T cell repertoires in COVID-19. Sequencing was performed with immunoSEQ multiplex PCR; in TCRdb, only in-frame clones are kept and a portion is missing. Of around 200,000 clones detected, approximately 86% appear once; the ten largest clones hold around 0.7%. Specimen: peripheral blood. These TCRs come from a man aged 40-49 years with acute or convalescent COVID-19.

A single count supports this clone. The DNA of the CDR3 is TGCGCCAGCGGTCAGAGATGGACAGGGGGATACGAGCAGTACTTC. It codes for CASGQRWTGGYEQYF. The gene calls are TRBV4-1 and TRBJ2-7, with 10 nucleotides matching TRBD1. Per the germline V gene, CDR1 is MGHRA and CDR2 is YSYEKL. This CDR3 spans 15 amino acids. V trimming: 8 bases; J trimming: 4 bases; junction bases outside the gene matches: 11.

This clone was counted once. V gene TRBV29-1 combines with J gene TRBJ2-7; D may be TRBD1 (5 bases). Germline V lookup: CDR1 SQVTM, CDR2 ANQGSEA. The CDR3 runs to 15 residues. V lost 6 bases and J 0 bases, leaving 18 bases between the germline ends. CDR3 region: CSVVKVTAFSYEQYF. The CDR3 nucleotides read TGCAGCGTCGTAAAGGTGACAGCTTTCTCCTACGAGCAGTACTTC.

The chain is built from TRBV5-1 and TRBJ1-6; 8 nucleotides align to TRBD1. The CDR3 runs to 16 residues. V was pared by 4 bases and J by 7 bases, with 10 bases of the junction left unmatched. The germline gives CDR1 SGHRS, CDR2 YFSETQ. In DNA, the CDR3 is TGCGCCAGCAGCCCTGGTCAGGGGGCGATGAATTCACCCCTCCACTTT. Translated: CASSPGQGAMNSPLHF.

This clone has just one count. The V gene is TRBV7-3, the J gene TRBJ2-7, with 8 positions matching TRBD1. CDR1 is SGHTA and CDR2 is FQGTGA in the germline V gene. The V and J ends lost 5 bases and 0 bases, in that order; junction bases with no gene match: 6. The CDR3 is 15 residues long. CDR3 residues: CASSPGTGVSYEQYF. In DNA form, the CDR3 reads TGTGCCAGCAGCCCGGGGACAGGCGTCTCCTACGAGCAGTACTTC.

The CDR3 spells CASSLVVSRDAFDYEQYF. CDR3 nucleotides: TGCGCCAGCAGCTTGGTGGTTTCGCGGGACGCATTCGACTACGAGCAGTACTTC. V usage is TRBV5-1 and J usage is TRBJ2-7; tentative D call: TRBD2 (6 bases). The germline V gene has CDR1 SGHRS and CDR2 YFSETQ. V was clipped by 0 bases and J by 3 bases, with 22 bases between them. The CDR3 covers 18 residues. The full variable domain, completed using reference TRBV5-1 and TRBJ2-7, is KAGVTQTPRYLIKTRGQQVTLSCSPISGHRSVSWYQQTPGQGLQFLFEYFSETQRNKGNFPGRFSGRQFSNSRSEMNVSTLELGDSALYLCASSLVVSRDAFDYEQYFGPGTRLTVT.

The table lists this clone with a count of one. The chain has TRBV3-1 (or the pseudogene TRBV3-2) and TRBJ2-1; no definite D call. CDR3 size: 13 residues. Germline CDR1 reads LGHDT; CDR2 reads YNNKEL (reference sequence). V was shortened by 5 bases and J by 7 bases, with 12 bases between the two germline ends. This CDR3 is CASSARRENEQFF. The CDR3 DNA reads as TGTGCCAGCAGCGCCCGCCGAGAAAATGAGCAGTTCTTC.

This clone has a handful of counts. The V and J genes are TRBV2 and TRBJ1-6; D perhaps matches TRBD1 (6 bases). This CDR3 has 15 residues. V lost 4 bases, J lost 6 bases, and 13 bases lay in between. Germline assignment: CDR1 SNHLY and CDR2 FYNNEI. In nucleotides, the CDR3 is TGTGCCAGCAGTGGCCTTGGACAGATTAATTCACCCCTCCACTTT. This gives the protein CASSGLGQINSPLHF.

This clone has a single count. The gene calls are TRBV7-2 and TRBJ1-5; D may be TRBD1 (5 bases). CDR1 and CDR2 (germline): SGHTA, FQGNSA. Trimming took off 5 bases at V and 5 bases at J, with 10 bases between the two ends. This CDR3 region has 13 residues. The CDR3, as DNA: TGTGCCAGCAGCCCAACCAGGGATCAGCCCCAGCATTTT. Translation gives CASSPTRDQPQHF.

The chain uses TRBV2 and TRBJ1-4; TRBD1 matches at 10 bases. J lost 6 bases, V lost 6 bases, and 1 base had no gene match. Germline assignment: CDR1 SNHLY and CDR2 FYNNEI. The length of the CDR3 is 13 residues. DNA for the CDR3: TGTGCCAGCAGCGGGACAGGGGATGAAAAACTGTTTTTT. Its protein product is CASSGTGDEKLFF.

The CDR3 coding sequence is TGTGCCAGCAGTTTACTAGCGGGAGGGCCGGAGGAGACCCAGTACTTC. It is translated as CASSLLAGGPEETQYF. The chain is built from TRBV25-1 and TRBJ2-5; 13 bases match TRBD2. CDR3 length equals 16 residues. V shed 5 bases and J 5 bases; nucleotides not matched to a gene: 8. The germline V gene has CDR1 MGHDK and CDR2 SYGVNS. The full variable domain, rest sourced from reference TRBV25-1 and TRBJ2-5, is EADIYQTPRYLVIGTGKKITLECSQTMGHDKMYWYQQDPGMELHLIHYSYGVNSTEKGDLSSESTVSRIRTEHFPLTLESARPSHTSQYLCASSLLAGGPEETQYFGPGTRLLVL.

J is TRBJ2-7 and V is TRBV11-3; D is unclear. Germline CDR1 and CDR2: SGHNT and YENEEA. There are 15 residues in the CDR3. The V end lost 1 base, the J end lost 0 bases, and 10 bases lay between the germline ends. In DNA, the CDR3 is TGTGCCAGCAGCTTAGGAGGCCCTAGCTCCTACGAGCAGTACTTC. Translated, it gives CASSLGGPSSYEQYF.

This CDR3 is CAWSPSTGGNQPQHF. The CDR3 DNA sequence: TGTGCCTGGAGTCCATCGACAGGGGGCAATCAGCCCCAGCATTTT. This sequence joins TRBV30 and TRBJ1-5; 8 nucleotides line up with TRBD1. The V segment lost 2 bases and the J segment 2 bases; nucleotides outside the gene matches: 5. CDR1 and CDR2 from the germline V gene are GTSNPN and SVGIG (reference sequence). The CDR3 runs 15 residues.

This clone appeared once. The rearrangement joins TRBV4-3 to TRBJ2-1, with 8 bases lining up with TRBD2. Trimming at V came to 0 bases and at J to 5 bases, leaving 6 bases not matched to a gene. CDR1 and CDR2 (germline): LGHNA, YSLEER. The CDR3 has 16 residues. This CDR3 reads CASSQEPAGVDNEQFF. DNA of the CDR3: TGCGCCAGCAGCCAAGAACCAGCGGGAGTCGACAATGAGCAGTTCTTC.

The chain links TRBV19 to TRBJ2-5; 8 nucleotides match TRBD1. CDR3 length: 17 residues. J was trimmed by 2 bases and V by 4 bases; bases with no gene match: 12. Germline CDR1 reads LNHDA; CDR2 reads SQIVND (reference sequence). CDR3 loop: CASSTAEGQGLQETQYF. As DNA, the CDR3 is TGTGCCAGTAGTACGGCTGAAGGACAGGGCCTTCAAGAGACCCAGTACTTC.

V and J are TRBV29-1 and TRBJ2-3; the match to TRBD2 covers 7 bases. Germline CDR1 is SQVTM and CDR2 is ANQGSEA. The CDR3 sequence is 13 residues long. After removal of 5 bases from V and 2 bases from J, the junction contained 4 bases not matched to a gene. The CDR3 sequence is CSVHSGATDTQYF. DNA of the CDR3: TGCAGCGTTCACAGCGGGGCCACAGATACGCAGTATTTT.

The chain joins TRBV30 to TRBJ1-2; D gene unclear. Trimming took off 3 bases at V and 4 bases at J, with 6 bases between the two ends. The CDR3 runs 11 residues. Per germline, CDR1 GTSNPN and CDR2 SVGIG (reference sequence). The CDR3 sequence is CAWSVVYGYTF. The CDR3 DNA reads TGTGCCTGGAGCGTAGTCTATGGCTACACCTTC.

This chain connects TRBV18 to TRBJ1-4; no clear D. V dropped 5 bases and J dropped 5 bases, with 18 bases sitting between them. Germline CDR1 is KGHSH and CDR2 is LQKENI. The CDR3 contains 16 residues. CDR3: CASSSNEGGLNEKLFF. CDR3 sequence (DNA): TGTGCCAGCTCATCAAACGAGGGAGGGTTAAATGAAAAACTGTTTTTT. Complete variable domain (other parts from reference TRBV18 and TRBJ1-4): NAGVMQNPRHLVRRRGQEARLRCSPMKGHSHVYWYRQLPEEGLKFMVYLQKENIIDESGMPKERFSAEFPKEGPSILRIQQVVRGDSAAYFCASSSNEGGLNEKLFFGSGTQLSVL.

The rearrangement uses TRBV3-1 (or the pseudogene TRBV3-2) and TRBJ2-7; D is possibly TRBD1 (6 bases). Per germline, CDR1 LGHDT and CDR2 YNNKEL (reference sequence). The CDR3 has 14 residues. V was shortened by 3 bases and J by 3 bases, with 12 bases between the two germline ends. The CDR3 spells CASSQSGHIYEQYF. The CDR3 DNA follows: TGTGCCAGCAGCCAGTCGGGACACATCTACGAGCAGTACTTC.

CDR3 in amino acids: CASSQDNPGTGELFF. Written as DNA, the CDR3 is TGTGCCAGCAGTCAGGACAACCCGGGCACCGGGGAGCTGTTTTTT. V gene TRBV6-5 combines with J gene TRBJ2-2; maybe TRBD1 (5 bases). The CDR3 is made up of 15 amino acids. The V gene's germline CDR1 is MNHEY and CDR2 SVGAGI. Trimming stripped 5 bases from V and 4 bases from J, with 14 bases between.

V gene TRBV6-5 combines with J gene TRBJ2-3; TRBD1 agrees at 11 bases. The CDR3 is made up of 15 amino acids. CDR1 and CDR2 from the germline V gene are MNHEY and SVGAGI. Trimming took 7 bases from V and 7 from J; bases not matched to a gene: 10. As DNA, the CDR3 is TGTGCCAGCACTAAGGACAGGGGGCAATGGAATACGCAGTATTTT. Its protein product is CASTKDRGQWNTQYF.

The V and J genes are TRBV10-3 and TRBJ2-3; 8 nucleotides agree with TRBD2. The V gene's germline CDR1 is ENHRY and CDR2 SYGVKD. With V trimmed by 11 bases and J by 1 base, 8 bases remained unmatched. The CDR3 loop spans 14 amino acids. The CDR3 nucleotides are TGTGCCCCACTAGCAGCGGGGGGCACAGATACGCAGTATTTT. This codes for CAPLAAGGTDTQYF.

This clone was picked up one time. The V and J genes are TRBV6-5 and TRBJ2-1; D possibly corresponds to TRBD2 (6 bases). V was cut by 6 bases and J by 6 bases, with 18 bases left in between. Germline CDR1 reads MNHEY; CDR2 reads SVGAGI. The CDR3 is made up of 15 amino acids. CDR3 nucleotide sequence: TGTGCCAGCAGCTCGGAAGGAGGGCCTCTCAATGAGCAGTTCTTC. As protein: CASSSEGGPLNEQFF.

This rearrangement joins TRBV19 to TRBJ2-7; 10 bases fit TRBD2. CDR3 length: 19 amino acids. Germline CDR1 reads LNHDA; CDR2 reads SQIVND (reference sequence). With V trimmed by 2 bases and J by 3 bases, 16 bases remained unmatched. CDR3 loop: CASSIKFIASGSVFYEQYF. The CDR3 DNA is TGTGCCAGTAGTATAAAGTTTATCGCTAGCGGGAGTGTTTTCTACGAGCAGTACTTC.

The V and J genes are TRBV28 and TRBJ2-2, with TRBD1 identical over 7 bases. The CDR3 runs to 14 residues. CDR1 and CDR2 from the germline V gene are MDHEN and SYDVKM. Trimming cost V 3 bases and J 4 bases; bases outside gene matches: 2. The CDR3 sequence is CASSLGQITGELFF. The CDR3 DNA reads TGTGCCAGCAGTTTGGGACAGATCACCGGGGAGCTGTTTTTT.

The chain combines TRBV19 with TRBJ2-2; 8 bases fit TRBD2. The CDR3 runs 15 residues. Germline V CDR1 and CDR2: LNHDA, SQIVND (reference sequence). Losses at the gene ends were 1 base for V and 5 bases for J; bases not matched to a gene: 3. The CDR3, as DNA: TGTGCCAGTAGTATAGTTAGCGGGGTTACCGGGGAGCTGTTTTTT. This translates into CASSIVSGVTGELFF.

This chain joins TRBV3-1 (or the pseudogene TRBV3-2) and TRBJ2-7; tentatively, D is TRBD1 (6 bases). The CDR3 contains 14 residues. Germline CDR1 LGHDT, CDR2 YNNKEL (reference sequence). Trimming took 2 bases from V and 6 from J, leaving 14 bases between them. The CDR3 sequence: CASSQLRGPTEQYF. In nucleotides, the CDR3 is TGTGCCAGCAGCCAACTCAGGGGCCCCACCGAGCAGTACTTC.

This chain connects TRBV12-2 to TRBJ1-5; the table names TRBD1, a call not compared with the DNA. TRBV12-2 is classified as a pseudogene. This CDR3 has 21 amino acids. The CDR3 sequence: CASRLSWVGGQTIDSNQPQHF. The CDR3 nucleotides read TGTGCAAGTCGCTTAAGTTGGGTGGGGGGACAGACAATTGATAGCAATCAGCCCCAGCATTTT.

The sample holds one count of this clone. The CDR3 is CASSSGGGFGEYF. CDR3 bases: TGCGCCAGCAGCTCCGGAGGCGGTTTTGGGGAGTACTTC. This chain joins TRBV5-1 and TRBJ2-5, with a weak D call TRBD2 (5 bases). Germline CDR1 and CDR2: SGHRS and YFSETQ. V shed 3 bases and J shed 12 bases, with 18 bases lying between them. CDR3 length: 13 residues. Together with reference TRBV5-1 and TRBJ2-5, the CDR3 gives the full variable domain: KAGVTQTPRYLIKTRGQQVTLSCSPISGHRSVSWYQQTPGQGLQFLFEYFSETQRNKGNFPGRFSGRQFSNSRSEMNVSTLELGDSALYLCASSSGGGFGEYFGPGTRLLVL.